A single sample gave rise to the 14 T cell receptor beta chains below, sequenced in a study of blood T cell repertoires in COVID-19. TCRdb's table, derived via immunoSEQ multiplex PCR, lists solely in-frame clones and lacks some. The top ten hold around 7% of the sample, which has 150,000 to 200,000 clones, around 80% seen once. The sequenced sample was peripheral blood. All receptors come from a man between 65 and 85 years old with active or convalescent COVID-19.

This chain joins TRBV29-1 and TRBJ1-4; weak D call: TRBD1 (5 bases). The CDR3 has 13 residues. The ends were cut back, 7 bases at V and 6 bases at J, with 15 bases in the middle. Germline CDR1 reads SQVTM; CDR2 reads ANQGSEA. CDR3 nucleotide sequence: TGCAGCGCGCGGGCCCCAGGGCATGAAAAACTGTTTTTT. Translation: CSARAPGHEKLFF.

The rearrangement links TRBV4-3 to TRBJ2-1; 8 positions agree with TRBD1. Unmatched junction bases numbered 8, after V lost 0 bases and J lost 4 bases. The CDR3 is 17 amino acids. Germline assignment: CDR1 LGHNA and CDR2 YSLEER. The CDR3 is CASSQEVRDRQYNEQFF. CDR3 bases: TGCGCCAGCAGCCAAGAGGTCCGGGACAGGCAATACAATGAGCAGTTCTTC.

A note on this clone: Other DNA sequences in the sample encode the same CDR3. The gene calls are TRBV5-1 and TRBJ2-7; the D gene is possibly TRBD1 (8 bases). This CDR3 region has 14 residues. V gave up 3 bases and J gave up 4 bases, with 14 bases separating them. Germline CDR1 SGHRS, CDR2 YFSETQ. The CDR3 DNA sequence: TGCGCCAGCAGCTCACAGGGGGGGCTGTACGAGCAGTACTTC. Its translation: CASSSQGGLYEQYF.

This sequence joins TRBV3-1 (or the pseudogene TRBV3-2) and TRBJ1-2; TRBD1 is a possible D gene (6 bases). The CDR3 covers 16 residues. In germline, CDR1 is LGHDT, CDR2 YNNKEL (reference sequence). The ends were cut back, 2 bases at V and 2 bases at J, with 15 bases in the middle. Here the CDR3 DNA reads TGTGCCAGCAGCCAACGGACAGTGAGGTTCAACTATGGCTACACCTTC. Translation: CASSQRTVRFNYGYTF.

This clone showed up just a few times. CDR3 sequence (DNA): TGTGCCAGCAGTTTGCCCGGGACAGGGTGGAGTAACACTGAAGCTTTCTTT. It encodes CASSLPGTGWSNTEAFF. V gene TRBV28 combines with J gene TRBJ1-1; 9 nucleotides match TRBD1. Germline CDR1 and CDR2: MDHEN and SYDVKM. Trimming at V came to 3 bases and at J to 2 bases, leaving 10 bases not matched to a gene. This CDR3 has 17 amino acids.

The chain's CDR3 is CASTIKQMNTEAFF. The CDR3 region has the DNA TGTGCCAGCACCATTAAACAGATGAACACTGAAGCTTTCTTT. The chain couples TRBV7-8 to TRBJ1-1, with unresolved D. CDR3 length equals 14 residues. Trimming removed 7 bases from V and 0 bases from J, with 12 bases in between. CDR1 is SGHVS and CDR2 is FQNEAQ in the germline V gene. Together with reference TRBV7-8 and TRBJ1-1, the CDR3 gives the full variable domain: GAGVSQSPRYKVAKRGQDVALRCDPISGHVSLFWYQQALGQGPEFLTYFQNEAQLDKSGLPSDRFFAERPEGSVSTLKIQRTQQEDSAVYLCASTIKQMNTEAFFGQGTRLTVV.

The chain uses TRBV18 and TRBJ1-5; the D is unclear. The CDR3 runs to 16 residues. Germline CDR1 is KGHSH and CDR2 is LQKENI. V was pared by 1 base and J by 0 bases, with 10 bases between. CDR3 protein: CASSPQGAGSNQPQHF. CDR3 DNA sequence: TGTGCCAGCTCACCACAGGGAGCGGGTAGCAATCAGCCCCAGCATTTT.

The J gene is TRBJ1-5, the V gene TRBV5-1; D gene uncertain. Trimming removed 1 base at V and 5 bases at J, with 7 bases between. Germline V gene data show CDR1 as SGHRS and CDR2 as YFSETQ. There are 13 residues in the CDR3. This chain's CDR3 is CASSLRDDQPQHF. For the CDR3, the DNA is TGCGCCAGCAGCTTGCGAGATGATCAGCCCCAGCATTTT.

This chain joins TRBV3-1 (or the pseudogene TRBV3-2) and TRBJ1-1; D might be TRBD1 (5 bases). V shed 0 bases and J shed 11 bases, with 10 bases lying between them. Germline V CDR1 and CDR2: LGHDT, YNNKEL (reference sequence). The CDR3 contains 12 residues. CDR3 in amino acids: CASSQEGGEAFF. The CDR3 DNA follows: TGTGCCAGCAGCCAAGAGGGGGGTGAGGCTTTCTTT.

CDR3 protein: CASSQTGVNTEAFF. DNA of the CDR3: TGCGCCAGCAGCCAGACAGGAGTAAACACTGAAGCTTTCTTT. The J gene is TRBJ1-1, the V gene TRBV5-1; tentatively, D is TRBD1 (6 bases). The V end lost 4 bases, the J end lost 2 bases, and 12 bases lay between the germline ends. Per the germline V gene, CDR1 is SGHRS and CDR2 is YFSETQ. The CDR3 covers 14 residues.

This clone was observed a few times. CDR3 protein: CASLPGQGVETQYF. The DNA for the CDR3 is TGTGCCAGCCTACCGGGACAGGGAGTAGAGACCCAGTACTTC. The chain couples TRBV6-5 to TRBJ2-5; 9 bases align to TRBD1. Trimming removed 8 bases from V and 4 bases from J; junction bases left unmatched: 8. Germline CDR1 MNHEY, CDR2 SVGAGI. The CDR3 spans 14 residues.

The rearrangement uses TRBV7-6 and TRBJ2-1; weak D call: TRBD2 (6 bases). The V gene's germline CDR1 is SGHVS and CDR2 FNYEAQ. With 5 bases removed from V and 0 bases from J, the gap between germline ends came to 20 bases. This CDR3 is 18 amino acids long. The CDR3 is CASSVNGLRGSSYNEQFF. In nucleotides, the CDR3 is TGTGCCAGCAGCGTAAACGGACTGCGGGGCAGCTCCTACAATGAGCAGTTCTTC.

CDR3 sequence reads: CASSPMDSSLPGELFF. The CDR3 DNA sequence: TGTGCCAGCAGCCCGATGGACAGCTCCCTCCCCGGGGAGCTGTTTTTT. V is TRBV5-4 and J is TRBJ2-2; tentative D call: TRBD1 (6 bases). From germline, CDR1 is SGHNT and CDR2 YYREEE (reference sequence). This CDR3 has 16 residues. V was trimmed by 4 bases and J by 6 bases, leaving 19 bases between them.

The rearrangement joins TRBV9 to TRBJ2-2; weak D call: TRBD2 (6 bases). The germline CDR1 and CDR2 sequences are SGDLS and YYNGEE. The CDR3 is 14 residues long. Trimming shortened V by 0 bases and J by 6 bases, and 9 bases separated the two germline ends. CDR3: CASSVVGLPGELFF. The CDR3 nucleotides are TGTGCCAGCAGCGTAGTGGGACTGCCCGGGGAGCTGTTTTTT.